The rows below give T cell receptor beta chains drawn from one sample of a study of PD-1 blockade in classical Hodgkin lymphoma. The table came from immunoSEQ multiplex PCR; TCRdb's copy has only in-frame clones and leaves some out. The sample records around 23,000 clones, approximately 79% being singletons. The specimen comprised peripheral blood mononuclear cells (PBMCs), sampled before the fourth cycle of nivolumab. The receptors originated from a human donor with classical Hodgkin lymphoma. Each CDR3 is given with its conserved first and last residue. A D gene is named only where the DNA matches it firmly. Expanded clones get a size class; other rows say once, few or many, or leave the size out.

v_gene	len	d_gene	abundance	j_gene	CDR3nt	CDR3aa
TRBV7-6	16	.	once	TRBJ2-1	TGTGCCAGCAGCTTCGGGACAACCCTTTCGAACAATGAGCAGTTCTTC	CASSFGTTLSNNEQFF
TRBV7-7	16	.	.	TRBJ2-1	TGTGCCAGCAGCGAACGTGTGGCCGCACCCTACAATGAGCAGTTCTTC	CASSERVAAPYNEQFF
TRBV5-1	15	.	.	TRBJ2-5	TGCGCCAGCAGCTTGGCGGGCCCTCACGCGGAGACCCAGTACTTC	CASSLAGPHAETQYF
TRBV5-6	17	.	.	TRBJ2-2	TGTGCCAGCAGCTTGACCGCCGGGACACGAAACACCGGGGAGCTGTTTTTT	CASSLTAGTRNTGELFF
TRBV11-3	16	.	.	TRBJ2-7	TGTGCCAGCAGCTTAGATAGGAGGGGGAGCGCCTACGAGCAGTACTTC	CASSLDRRGSAYEQYF
TRBV30	14	.	.	TRBJ1-1	TGTGCCTGGTGTGTAGGGCAGGGCGACACTGAAGCTTTCTTT	CAWCVGQGDTEAFF
TRBV6-5	15	.	few	TRBJ2-1	TGTGCCAGCAGTTACCAAGGGCCGGGGGTCGATGAGCAGTTCTTC	CASSYQGPGVDEQFF
TRBV28	18	TRBD2	few	TRBJ2-1	TGTGCCAGCAGTCTTAGCGGGAGTCTACCCCTCTCTCAATGGGAGCAGTTCTTC	CASSLSGSLPLSQWEQFF
TRBV7-9	13	.	.	TRBJ2-7	TGTGCCAGCAGCTTCGGACAGTCCTACGAGCAGTACTTC	CASSFGQSYEQYF
TRBV6-1	19	TRBD2	.	TRBJ2-1	TGTGCCAGCAGTGAATTTGGGACTAGCGGGTTTAGCTCCTACAATGAGCAGTTCTTC	CASSEFGTSGFSSYNEQFF
TRBV27	11	.	.	TRBJ2-5	TGTGCCAGCAGTTGGGGGGAGACCCAGTACTTC	CASSWGETQYF
TRBV28	15	.	.	TRBJ2-6	TGTGCCAGCACTCCCCAGGTCTCTGGGGCCAACGTCCTGACTTTC	CASTPQVSGANVLTF
TRBV19	15	.	.	TRBJ2-1	TGTGCCAGTTCGGTGACGGGGGCTTCCTACAATGAGCAGTTCTTC	CASSVTGASYNEQFF
TRBV21-1	21	.	.	TRBJ2-2	TGTGCCAGCAGCAAAGCCCCAAGGACAGGGCCGTCGCGTTCGGGGTGCGGGGAGCTGTTTTTT	CASSKAPRTGPSRSGCGELFF
TRBV28	16	.	.	TRBJ1-6	TGTGCCAGCCCCTGCTTCGGGTCTGAAACTAATTCACCCCTCCACTTT	CASPCFGSETNSPLHF
TRBV7-2	16	TRBD1	.	TRBJ2-2	TGTGCCAGCAGCCACCCTCGGGACAGGGAATCCGGGGAGCTGTTTTTT	CASSHPRDRESGELFF
TRBV5-6	14	.	once	TRBJ2-7	TGTGCCAGCAGCTTCAGAACGGCTTCCTACGAGCAGTACTTC	CASSFRTASYEQYF
TRBV11-3	14	TRBD1	.	TRBJ2-2	TGTGCCAGCTCACAGGGGTTGAACACCGGGGAGCTGTTTTTT	CASSQGLNTGELFF
TRBV5-4	16	TRBD2	.	TRBJ2-1	TGTGCCAGCAGCCCTTCGACGGGAGGGCCGATCAATGAGCAGTTCTTC	CASSPSTGGPINEQFF
TRBV29-1	16	TRBD1	.	TRBJ2-5	TGCAGCGTCCCATCTTACCGGGACAGGGTTTCGGAGACCCAGTACTTC	CSVPSYRDRVSETQYF
TRBV30	15	.	.	TRBJ1-1	TGTGCCTGGAGTCTACTGACGACAGCGGACACTGAAGCTTTCTTT	CAWSLLTTADTEAFF
TRBV4-1	15	.	.	TRBJ1-2	TGCGCCAGCAGCCAAGACCGGACTATGAACGGTGGCTACACCTTC	CASSQDRTMNGGYTF
TRBV5-3	23	TRBD1	.	TRBJ1-4	TGTGCCAGAAGCTTGCACCCGGGACAGGGGGCTCTATCGAAGCCTTCTACTAATGAAAAACTGTTTTTT	CARSLHPGQGALSKPSTNEKLFF
TRBV7-6	14	.	.	TRBJ2-1	TGTGCCAGCAGCCCTCGAGGTGGGAACAATGAGCAGTTCTTC	CASSPRGGNNEQFF
TRBV4-3	18	TRBD1	.	TRBJ2-3	TGCGCCAGCAGCCAAGATGAGGGGACAGGGGGCCCTACAGATACGCAGTATTTT	CASSQDEGTGGPTDTQYF
TRBV7-2	16	TRBD2	.	TRBJ2-1	TGTGCCAGCAGCCGTGGACTAGCGGGGGGTTTGAATGAGCAGTTCTTC	CASSRGLAGGLNEQFF
TRBV4-2	14	TRBD2	.	TRBJ2-7	TGTGCCAGCACCCAGCGGGAGGGGCACTACGAGCAGTACTTC	CASTQREGHYEQYF
TRBV2	12	.	.	TRBJ2-1	TGTGCCAGCAGGCCCGAGGCCCGTGAGCAGTTCTTC	CASRPEAREQFF
TRBV9	17	TRBD2	.	TRBJ2-6	TGTGCCAGCAGCGCGAGGACTAGTAATCCTGGGGCCAACGTCCTGACTTTC	CASSARTSNPGANVLTF
TRBV29-1	15	TRBD2	few	TRBJ2-1	TGCAGCGTTGATCGGCATAGCGGGAGGGTCAATGAGCAGTTCTTC	CSVDRHSGRVNEQFF
TRBV7-9	14	TRBD1	.	TRBJ2-7	TGTGCCAGCAGCTCCCGACAGGGGACCTACGAGCAGTACTTC	CASSSRQGTYEQYF
TRBV9	14	.	.	TRBJ2-3	TGTGCCAGCAGCGTAGTTGGGAGCACAGATACGCAGTATTTT	CASSVVGSTDTQYF
TRBV9	14	.	.	TRBJ2-3	TGTGCCAGCAGCGTAAGCAGGTCCGCAGATACGCAGTATTTT	CASSVSRSADTQYF
TRBV7-6	13	.	.	TRBJ1-4	TGTGCCAGCAGCCCATCGGGGCGAGAAAAACTGTTTTTT	CASSPSGREKLFF
TRBV5-6	13	TRBD1	.	TRBJ1-2	TGTGCCAGCAGCTCAGGGGGCGGCTATGGCTACACCTTC	CASSSGGGYGYTF
TRBV5-6	11	.	.	TRBJ1-4	TGTGCCAGCAGCCGCGATGAAAAACTGTTTTTT	CASSRDEKLFF
TRBV4-2	13	.	.	TRBJ2-7	TGTGCCAGCAGCCAAGACAGGGACTACGAGCAGTACTTC	CASSQDRDYEQYF
TRBV15	15	.	.	TRBJ1-2	TGTGCCACCAGCAGAGATCCCGGGGTGGGATGGGGCTACACCTTC	CATSRDPGVGWGYTF
TRBV7-3	16	.	.	TRBJ2-3	TGTGCCAGCAGCTTAGGGGGCGGCTTTAGCACAGATACGCAGTATTTT	CASSLGGGFSTDTQYF
TRBV5-5	16	TRBD2	.	TRBJ2-3	TGTGCCAGCAGCTTGGTTCTAGCGGTTAGCACAGATACGCAGTATTTT	CASSLVLAVSTDTQYF
TRBV6-5	12	TRBD2	.	TRBJ2-7	TGTGCCAGCACGGGGGGTTCGGACGAGCAGTACTTC	CASTGGSDEQYF